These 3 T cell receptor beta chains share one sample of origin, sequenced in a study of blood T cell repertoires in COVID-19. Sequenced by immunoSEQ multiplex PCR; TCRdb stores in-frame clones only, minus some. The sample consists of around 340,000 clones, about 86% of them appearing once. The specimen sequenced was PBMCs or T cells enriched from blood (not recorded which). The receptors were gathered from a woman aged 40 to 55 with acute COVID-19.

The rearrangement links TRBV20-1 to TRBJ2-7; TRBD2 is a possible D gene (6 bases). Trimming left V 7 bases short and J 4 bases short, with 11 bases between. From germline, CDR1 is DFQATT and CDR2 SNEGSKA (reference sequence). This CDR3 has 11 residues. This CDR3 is CSGDWMYEQYF. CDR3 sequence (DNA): TGCAGTGGGGACTGGATGTACGAGCAGTACTTC.

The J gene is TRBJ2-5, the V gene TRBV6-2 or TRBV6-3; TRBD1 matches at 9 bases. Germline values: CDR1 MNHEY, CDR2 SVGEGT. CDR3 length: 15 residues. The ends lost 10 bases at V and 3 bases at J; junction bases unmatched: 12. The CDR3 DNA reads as TGTGCCACCATCCCGGGACAGGGCGGGGAAGAGACCCAGTACTTC. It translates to CATIPGQGGEETQYF.

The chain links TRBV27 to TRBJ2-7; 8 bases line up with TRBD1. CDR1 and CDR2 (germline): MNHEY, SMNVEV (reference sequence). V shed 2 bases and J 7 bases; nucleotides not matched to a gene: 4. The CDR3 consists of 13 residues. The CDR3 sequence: CASSLRTGWEQYF. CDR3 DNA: TGTGCCAGCAGTTTAAGGACAGGGTGGGAGCAGTACTTC.